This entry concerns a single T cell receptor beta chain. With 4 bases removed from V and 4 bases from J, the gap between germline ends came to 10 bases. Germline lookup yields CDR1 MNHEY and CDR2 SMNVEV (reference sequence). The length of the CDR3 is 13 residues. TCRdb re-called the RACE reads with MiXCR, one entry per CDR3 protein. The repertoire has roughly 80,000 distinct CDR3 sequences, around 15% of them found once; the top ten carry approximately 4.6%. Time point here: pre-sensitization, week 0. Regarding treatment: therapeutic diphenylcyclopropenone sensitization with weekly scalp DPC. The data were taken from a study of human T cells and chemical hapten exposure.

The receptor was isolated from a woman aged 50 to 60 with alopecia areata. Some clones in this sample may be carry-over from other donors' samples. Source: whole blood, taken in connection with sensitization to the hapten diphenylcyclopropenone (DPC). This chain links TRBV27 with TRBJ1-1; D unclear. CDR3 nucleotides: TGTGCCAGCAGTTACCTCACAAGCACTGAAGCTTTCTTT. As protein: CASSYLTSTEAFF.